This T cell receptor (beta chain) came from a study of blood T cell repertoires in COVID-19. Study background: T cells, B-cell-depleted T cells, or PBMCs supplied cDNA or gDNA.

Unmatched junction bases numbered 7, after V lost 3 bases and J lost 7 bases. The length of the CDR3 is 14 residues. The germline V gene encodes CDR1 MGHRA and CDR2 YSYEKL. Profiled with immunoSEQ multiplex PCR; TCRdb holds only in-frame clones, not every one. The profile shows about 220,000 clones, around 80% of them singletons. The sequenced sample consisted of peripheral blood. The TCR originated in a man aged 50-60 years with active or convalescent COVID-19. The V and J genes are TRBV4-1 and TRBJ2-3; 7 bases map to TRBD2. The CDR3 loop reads CASSQAGLRHTQYF. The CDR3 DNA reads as TGCGCCAGCAGCCAGGCGGGACTAAGACATACGCAGTATTTT.